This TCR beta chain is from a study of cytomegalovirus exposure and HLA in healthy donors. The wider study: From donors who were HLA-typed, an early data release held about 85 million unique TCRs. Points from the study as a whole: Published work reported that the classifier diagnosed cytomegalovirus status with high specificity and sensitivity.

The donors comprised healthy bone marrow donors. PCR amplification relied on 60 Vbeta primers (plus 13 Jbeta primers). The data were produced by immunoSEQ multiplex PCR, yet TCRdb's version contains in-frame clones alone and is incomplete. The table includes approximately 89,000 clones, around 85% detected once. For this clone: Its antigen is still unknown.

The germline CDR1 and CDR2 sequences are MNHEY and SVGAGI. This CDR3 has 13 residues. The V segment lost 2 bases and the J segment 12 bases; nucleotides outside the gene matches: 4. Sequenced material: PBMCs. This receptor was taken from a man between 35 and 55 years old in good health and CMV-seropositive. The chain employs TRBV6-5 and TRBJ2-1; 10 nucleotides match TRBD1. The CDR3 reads CASSYERDRGQFF. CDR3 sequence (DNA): TGTGCCAGCAGTTACGAGAGGGACAGGGGGCAGTTCTTC.